The entry below describes one T cell receptor (beta chain). Its antigen is as yet unknown. This sample is drawn from a study of T cells expressing NK-cell markers. Study-level points and caveats: Dominant NKG2C+ clonotypes accounted for roughly 1.0-7.0% of CD8+ T cells in about six donors. Expanded NKG2C+ T cell clones were not confirmed as HCMV-specific.

Making the TCR beta cDNA relied on 5'RACE template switching with UMIs. TCRdb re-called the 5' RACE reads, yielding one record per CDR3 amino acid sequence without DNA. In total, the table holds 550,000 to 600,000 distinct CDR3 sequences. The germline gives CDR1 MNHEY, CDR2 SVGAGI. The CDR3 extends over 16 amino acids. This TCR derives from a man younger than 30 in good health. The genes are TRBV6-5 and TRBJ2-5; no DNA is available, so the TRBD2 call from TCRdb remains unchecked. The sequencing sample was made of blood T cells: a sorted CD56 or NKG2C T cell subset, CD4+ or CD8+ T cells, or bulk PBMC T cells (not recorded which). CDR3 sequence reads: CASSYSGTSGRETQYF.